Here is one T cell receptor (beta chain) with its context. Its specificity is not known. Cells were stimulated nonspecifically with anti-CD3/anti-CD28 magnetic beads. CD4+ T cells upregulating both CD40 ligand and CD69 were sorted as responding cells. Sequencing used immunoSEQ version 4 in survey mode. Using immunoSEQ multiplex PCR, the repertoire was profiled, and TCRdb retains in-frame clones only, with some absent. The sample lists roughly 35,000 clones, 87% occurring once. These data come from a study of persistence of HIV-infected CD4 T cells. Per germline, CDR1 WNHNN and CDR2 SYGVQD (reference sequence). The CDR3 has 16 amino acids. The germline V and J ends were trimmed by 3 bases and 8 bases, with 19 bases remaining between them.

The origin of this receptor is an adult man with HIV who was CMV-seropositive. The input for sequencing was CD4+ T cells sorted from PBMCs after 18-hour stimulation, taken from a patient who received antiretroviral therapy. The V gene is TRBV10-1, the J gene TRBJ1-4; no reliable D call. The DNA of the CDR3 is TGCGCCAGCAGTGAATCTCGGACCTCCCCACCCGAAAAACTGTTTTTT. Residues: CASSESRTSPPEKLFF.